The present entry profiles one TCR beta chain with its context. Antigen unknown. TCRdb's copy holds only in-frame clones and misses some; the assay was immunoSEQ multiplex PCR. The sample includes over 35,000 clones, 85% to 90% seen only once; the top ten take 21%. The CDR3 spans 15 residues. Per the germline V gene, CDR1 is SGHNT and CDR2 is YENEEA. V dropped 6 bases and J dropped 3; count of bases not matched to a gene: 7. Baseline was the first blood sampling point, followed by cycle 4 day 1 and cycle 7 day 1. This entry belongs to a study of OX40 agonist ivuxolimab in advanced cancers. Turning to the study itself: An agonistic anti-OX40 (CD134) antibody, ivuxolimab, was used to treat the patients. Study findings and constraints: Antigen targets of the expanded peripheral T cells went undetermined.

The chain has TRBV11-3 and TRBJ2-1, with 8 bases identical to TRBD2. This clonotype was sampled from an adult with an advanced solid tumor such as melanoma, head and neck, liver or kidney cancer. The sample consisted of CD4+ or CD8+ T cells sorted from blood, taken in a trial of the OX40 agonist ivuxolimab. The CDR3 DNA reads TGTGCCAGCAGTTACGGGACTAGGGGCTACAATGAGCAGTTCTTC. Its translation is CASSYGTRGYNEQFF.